These 5 T cell receptor beta chains came from one sample sequenced in a study of T cell repertoires in cytomegalovirus infection. From the reads, TCRdb called clonotypes with MiXCR, one entry per CDR3 protein. The data hold about 450,000 distinct CDR3 sequences, with roughly 30% observed a single time. Sequencing was carried out using PBMCs. All receptors derive from a human donor in good health (CMV status not recorded). Some clones in this sample may be carry-over from other donors' samples.

Remarks on this clonotype: Being one base from a much bigger clone, this may be a read error. This chain connects TRBV6-1 to TRBJ1-2; D unclear. CDR1 and CDR2 from the germline V gene are MNHNS and SASEGT. The CDR3 runs 16 residues. V was cut by 5 bases and J by 4 bases, with 20 bases left in between. The DNA of the CDR3 is TGTGCCAGCAGTTCCGGGAAAGGAGAGAGGGTCTATGGCTACACCTTC. It codes for CASSSGKGERVYGYTF.

The V and J genes are TRBV12-5 and TRBJ2-3; TRBD1 might be the D (6 bases). Germline lookup yields CDR1 LGHNT and CDR2 FRNRAP. With 3 bases removed from V and 4 bases from J, the gap between germline ends came to 14 bases. This CDR3 region has 15 residues. CDR3 in amino acids: CASGFGRGYADTQYF. The CDR3 DNA reads as TGTGCTAGTGGTTTTGGCAGGGGATACGCAGATACGCAGTATTTT.

The V and J genes are TRBV28 and TRBJ2-7; 11 nucleotides align to TRBD1. V lost 10 bases, J lost 6 bases, and 14 bases stayed unmatched. The germline gives CDR1 MDHEN, CDR2 SYDVKM. CDR3 length equals 15 residues. CDR3 in amino acids: CATRTGGNIRPEQYF. The DNA of the CDR3 is TGTGCCACCCGGACAGGGGGCAATATTAGGCCCGAGCAGTACTTC.

The chain couples TRBV25-1 to TRBJ2-1, with TRBD2 matching over 11 bases. The CDR3 extends over 14 amino acids. Germline V gene data show CDR1 as MGHDK and CDR2 as SYGVNS. The junction had 6 bases not matched to a gene; V was cut back by 4 bases and J by 10 bases. DNA for the CDR3: TGTGCCAGCAGTGTAGCGGGGGGGTTCGGGGAGCAGTTCTTC. Encoded protein: CASSVAGGFGEQFF.

Concerning this clonotype itself: One end of the junction does not line up with germline, which may come from a read error. The V and J genes are TRBV7-9 and TRBJ1-1; 8 nucleotides line up with TRBD1. The CDR3 contains 15 residues. CDR1 SEHNR and CDR2 FQNEAQ come from the germline V gene (reference sequence). This CDR3 reads CASSVAQGARTEAFF. For the CDR3, the DNA is TGTGCCAGCAGCGTAGCGCAGGGGGCGCGCACTGAAGCTTTCTTT.